This T cell receptor (beta chain) came from a study of blood T cell repertoires in COVID-19. Study background: T cells, B-cell-depleted T cells, or PBMCs provided the cDNA or gDNA that served as material.

CDR1 and CDR2 from the germline V gene are SGHNT and YYREEE (reference sequence). The CDR3 consists of 17 residues. V was clipped by 4 bases and J by 1 base, with 18 bases between them. Generated by immunoSEQ multiplex PCR, the TCRdb table keeps only in-frame clones and is missing some. The sample carries under 200,000 clones, 86% recorded once. This clone has only one observation. This receptor was identified in a man in his sixties with acute or convalescent COVID-19. The chain combines TRBV5-4 with TRBJ1-3; maybe TRBD1 (5 bases). Material: peripheral blood. CDR3 loop: CASSAGGGVASGNTIYF. The CDR3 bases are TGTGCCAGCAGCGCCGGGGGTGGGGTTGCTTCTGGAAACACCATATATTTT.